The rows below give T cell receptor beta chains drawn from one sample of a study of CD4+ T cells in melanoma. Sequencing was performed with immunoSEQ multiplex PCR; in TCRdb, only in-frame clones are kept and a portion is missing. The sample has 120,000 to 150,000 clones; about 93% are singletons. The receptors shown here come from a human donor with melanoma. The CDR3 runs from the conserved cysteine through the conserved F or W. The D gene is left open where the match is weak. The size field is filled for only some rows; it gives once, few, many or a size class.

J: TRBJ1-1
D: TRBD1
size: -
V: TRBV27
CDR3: CASSSLDRAEAFF
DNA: TGTGCCAGCAGTTCCCTTGACAGGGCTGAAGCTTTCTTT

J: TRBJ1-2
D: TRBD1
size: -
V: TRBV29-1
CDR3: CSVGQGGGYTF
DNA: TGCAGCGTTGGACAGGGCGGGGGCTACACCTTC

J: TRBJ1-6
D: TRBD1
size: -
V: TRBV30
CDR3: CAYQSGTEDSPLHF
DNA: TGTGCTTATCAAAGTGGGACAGAAGATTCACCCCTCCACTTT

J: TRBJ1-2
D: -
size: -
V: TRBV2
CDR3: CASSNGGNYGYTF
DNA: TGTGCCAGCAGTAACGGCGGAAACTATGGCTACACCTTC

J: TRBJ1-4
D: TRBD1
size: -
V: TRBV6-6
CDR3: CASSYSTGAAGEKLFF
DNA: TGTGCCAGCAGTTACTCGACAGGGGCCGCGGGGGAAAAACTGTTTTTT

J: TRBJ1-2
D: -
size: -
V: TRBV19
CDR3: CASSLSRGGALYGYTF
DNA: TGTGCCAGTAGTCTGTCCAGGGGAGGGGCGCTCTATGGCTACACCTTC

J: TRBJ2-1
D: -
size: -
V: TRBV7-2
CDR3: CASSLTGDSYNEQFF
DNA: TGTGCCAGCAGCTTAACCGGAGACTCCTACAATGAGCAGTTCTTC

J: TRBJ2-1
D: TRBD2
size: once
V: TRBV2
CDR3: CASRAGLADNEQFF
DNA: TGTGCCAGCAGGGCGGGACTAGCGGACAATGAGCAGTTCTTC

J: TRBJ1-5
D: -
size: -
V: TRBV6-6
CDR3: CASTDPVRVGQPQHF
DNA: TGTGCCAGCACTGACCCTGTCCGGGTTGGACAGCCCCAGCATTTT

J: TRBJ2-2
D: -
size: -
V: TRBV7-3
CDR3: CASSSTGNTGELFF
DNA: TGTGCCAGCAGCTCAACAGGGAACACCGGGGAGCTGTTTTTT

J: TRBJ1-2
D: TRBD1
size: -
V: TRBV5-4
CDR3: CASSPQKGGTALPSNYGYTF
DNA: TGTGCCAGCAGCCCACAAAAGGGCGGGACAGCCCTTCCATCTAACTATGGCTACACCTTC

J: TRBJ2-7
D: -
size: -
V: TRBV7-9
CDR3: CASSLGLGEQYF
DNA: TGTGCCAGCAGCTTAGGGTTGGGCGAGCAGTACTTC

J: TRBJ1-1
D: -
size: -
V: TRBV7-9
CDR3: CASSLDASTEAFF
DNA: TGTGCCAGCAGCTTAGATGCGTCGACTGAAGCTTTCTTT

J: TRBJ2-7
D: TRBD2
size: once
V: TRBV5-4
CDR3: CASSNPDIAGSRHEQYF
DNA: TGTGCCAGCAGCAATCCGGATATAGCGGGGAGTCGCCACGAGCAGTACTTC

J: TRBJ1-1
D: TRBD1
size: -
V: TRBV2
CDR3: CASSPGQGNTEAFF
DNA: TGTGCCAGCAGTCCGGGACAGGGGAACACTGAAGCTTTCTTT

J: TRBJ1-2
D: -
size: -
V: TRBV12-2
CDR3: CASRVSPGQNYGYTF
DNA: TGTGCAAGTCGCGTTAGCCCGGGACAAAACTATGGCTACACCTTC

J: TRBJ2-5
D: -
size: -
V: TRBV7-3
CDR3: CASSSPPRGPQYF
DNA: TGTGCCAGCAGCTCACCTCCCAGGGGTCCCCAGTACTTC

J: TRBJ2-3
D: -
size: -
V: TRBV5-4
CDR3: CASSSEGGAWGTQYF
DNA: TGTGCCAGCAGCTCGGAGGGGGGGGCCTGGGGTACGCAGTATTTT

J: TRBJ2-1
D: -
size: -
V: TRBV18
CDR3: CASSPQGTSRHEQFF
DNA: TGTGCCAGCTCACCACAGGGCACTAGTCGCCATGAGCAGTTCTTC

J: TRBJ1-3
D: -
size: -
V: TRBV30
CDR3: CAWKGLYTIYF
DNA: TGTGCCTGGAAGGGGTTGTACACCATATATTTT

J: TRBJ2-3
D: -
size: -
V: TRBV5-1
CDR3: CASSLGATDTQYF
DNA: TGCGCCAGCAGCTTGGGTGCCACAGATACGCAGTATTTT

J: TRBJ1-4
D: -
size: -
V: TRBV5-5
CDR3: CASSDGSAEKLFF
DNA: TGTGCCAGCAGCGACGGCTCGGCCGAAAAACTGTTTTTT

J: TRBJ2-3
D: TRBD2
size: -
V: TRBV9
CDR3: CASSSRGGAGDTQYF
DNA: TGTGCCAGCAGCTCGCGCGGGGGGGCTGGAGATACGCAGTATTTT

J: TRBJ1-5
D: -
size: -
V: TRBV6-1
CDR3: CASSEEAGRSNQPQHF
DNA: TGTGCCAGCAGTGAAGAAGCAGGGCGTAGCAATCAGCCCCAGCATTTT

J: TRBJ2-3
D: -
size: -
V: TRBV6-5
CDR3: CASSQLSFKRDTQYF
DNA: TGTGCCAGCAGCCAATTAAGCTTTAAACGAGATACGCAGTATTTT

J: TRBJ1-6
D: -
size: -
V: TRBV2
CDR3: CASGDPDPYNSPLHF
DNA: TGTGCCAGCGGTGACCCCGACCCCTATAATTCACCCCTCCACTTT

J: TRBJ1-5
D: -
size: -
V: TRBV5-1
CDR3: CASSSGAGNEPQHF
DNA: TGCGCCAGCAGCTCTGGGGCAGGGAATGAGCCCCAGCATTTT

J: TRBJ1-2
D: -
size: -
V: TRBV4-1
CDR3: CASSQSTFGGYTF
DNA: TGCGCCAGCAGCCAATCAACCTTTGGGGGCTACACCTTC

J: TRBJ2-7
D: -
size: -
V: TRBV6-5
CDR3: CASRTPDQDEQYF
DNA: TGTGCCAGCAGGACCCCGGACCAGGACGAGCAGTACTTC

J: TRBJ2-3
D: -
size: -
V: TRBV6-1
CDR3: CASRLTTLNTDTQYF
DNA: TGTGCCAGCAGGCTCACTACTCTCAACACAGATACGCAGTATTTT

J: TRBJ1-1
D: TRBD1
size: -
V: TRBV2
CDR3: CASNSPDRGFFEAFF
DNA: TGTGCCAGCAATTCTCCGGACAGGGGGTTTTTTGAAGCTTTCTTT

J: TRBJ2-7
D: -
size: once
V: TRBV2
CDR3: CASSDREYEQYF
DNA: TGTGCCAGCAGTGACAGGGAGTACGAGCAGTACTTC

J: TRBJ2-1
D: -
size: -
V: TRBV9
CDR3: CASSVGHNEQFF
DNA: TGTGCCAGCAGCGTGGGTCACAATGAGCAGTTCTTC

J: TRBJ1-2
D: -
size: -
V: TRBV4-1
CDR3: CASSQPLGLDSNYGYTF
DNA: TGCGCCAGCAGCCAACCCCTAGGCCTGGACAGTAACTATGGCTACACCTTC

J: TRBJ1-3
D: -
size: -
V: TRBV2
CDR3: CASSTRREILGTIYF
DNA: TGTGCCAGCAGTACTCGACGAGAGATTCTCGGCACCATATATTTT

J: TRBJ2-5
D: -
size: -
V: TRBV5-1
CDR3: CASSLAGTLQETQYF
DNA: TGCGCCAGCAGCTTGGCCGGGACACTTCAAGAGACCCAGTACTTC

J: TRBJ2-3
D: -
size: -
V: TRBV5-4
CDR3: CASSSEQQTRTDTQYF
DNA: TGTGCCAGCAGTTCCGAACAGCAAACCCGGACAGATACGCAGTATTTT